This TCR beta chain was retrieved from a study of T cell responses to AZD1222 COVID-19 vaccine. About this clone: No antigen is known for it.

V gave up 3 bases and J gave up 6 bases, with 9 bases separating them. CDR3 length equals 12 residues. The germline gives CDR1 MNHEY, CDR2 SMNVEV (reference sequence). Profiling relied on immunoSEQ multiplex PCR, and the TCRdb table lists in-frame clones only, not all of them. The sample lists 110,000 to 150,000 clones, approximately 92% occurring once. Notes on the study in general: All repertoire sampling was performed exclusively after the peak T cell response. CD4 TCRs linked to vaccination spanned spike, dominating at 160-218 and 743-854. Vaccination with two AZD1222 doses was followed by a rise in Spike-specific TCR breadth and depth.

This clonotype originated in an adult in good health. Sequenced material: peripheral blood, taken on day 0 of AZD1222 vaccination. The V gene is TRBV27, the J gene TRBJ2-7; TRBD1 or TRBD2 may be the D gene (5 bases each). CDR3 sequence (DNA): TGTGCCAGCAGTTTGAGGGGTTTCGAGCAGTACTTC. Amino acid sequence: CASSLRGFEQYF.